This T cell receptor beta chain was identified during a study of coeliac disease. Study summary: Without high-resolution HLA typing, biased TRBV7-2 usage was examined as a proof of principle.

Findings and caveats of the study: Unbiased detection of gliadin-specific T cells was judged not feasible with this approach. Largely private TRB repertoires meant most sequences were sample-unique.

Turning to this clone: Antigen: not known.

The J segment lost 6 bases and the V segment lost 1 base, leaving 5 bases of the junction unmatched. The CDR3 is 15 residues long. Per germline, CDR1 SGHKS and CDR2 YYEKEE (reference sequence). Measured with immunoSEQ multiplex PCR; TCRdb has only the in-frame clones, and not every one. The table lists some 3,600 clones, about 61% of them singletons, with 5.7% in the top ten. Cells were frozen in aliquots of around 540,000, and one aliquot per fraction was sequenced. The TCR was taken from a man in his sixties or seventies without celiac disease. Material for sequencing was lymphocytes from the gut lamina propria. This rearrangement joins TRBV5-5 to TRBJ1-5; TRBD1 aligns across 9 bases. The CDR3 bases are TGTGCCAGCAGCTTGCACAGGGGGCAAGGTCAGCCCCAGCATTTT. Translated: CASSLHRGQGQPQHF.